This is a list of T cell receptor beta chains from one sample in a study of T-cell reconstitution after alpha-beta-depleted transplantation in children. In TCRdb, the PCR reads were re-called with MiXCR into one record per CDR3 protein. This table holds around 370,000 distinct CDR3 sequences, about a tenth found once. The sample in question was PBMCs from the stem cell graft donor, obtained from the stem cell graft. All receptors come from a human donor who donated a stem cell graft to a child with acute lymphoblastic leukemia. The CDR3 runs from the conserved cysteine through the conserved F or W. D genes are given only for firm matches. Clone size is not always given. Where it is, it says once, few, many or a class for expanded clones.

>few|TRBV12-3/TRBV12-4|TRBJ1-2|NA
TGTGCCAGCAACGTGAGGCGGCTTAACTATGGCTACACCTTC
CASNVRRLNYGYTF
>few|TRBV5-5|TRBJ2-2|NA
TGTGCCAGCAGTCGCCCGTCCGGGACCGTCACCGGGGAGCTGTTTTTT
CASSRPSGTVTGELFF
>many|TRBV6-5|TRBJ1-1|NA
TGTGCCAGCAGTTACTTACAGGGTAACACTGAAGCTTTCTTT
CASSYLQGNTEAFF
>NA|TRBV5-1|TRBJ2-3|TRBD2
TGCGCCAGCAGCTCGGGACTAGCGGGAGATACAGATACGCAGTATTTT
CASSSGLAGDTDTQYF
>few|TRBV6-5|TRBJ1-2|TRBD1
TGTGCCAGCAGTTACCATGGACAGGGCTTTAACTATGGCTACACCTTC
CASSYHGQGFNYGYTF
>NA|TRBV4-2|TRBJ2-2|TRBD2
TGTGCCAGCAGCCAAGATCCTAGCGGGAGGGGTAGGAACACCGGGGAGCTGTTTTTT
CASSQDPSGRGRNTGELFF
>NA|TRBV11-1|TRBJ2-7|TRBD2
TGTGCCAGCAGCTTAGATTCGGCTAGCGGGAGACTCTACGAGCAGTACTTC
CASSLDSASGRLYEQYF
>NA|TRBV7-8|TRBJ2-5|TRBD2
TGTGCCAGCAGCTTAGATTCCCGGACTAGCGGGAGCCGAGAGACCCAGTACTTC
CASSLDSRTSGSRETQYF
>few|TRBV7-9|TRBJ2-3|NA
TGTGCCAGCAGCCCCCGGTCCGCGGAGTTCACAGATACGCAGTATTTT
CASSPRSAEFTDTQYF
>NA|TRBV12-3/TRBV12-4|TRBJ1-1|NA
TGTGCCAGCGGCCTACGGACGAACACTGAAGCTTTCTTT
CASGLRTNTEAFF
>NA|TRBV4-1|TRBJ2-5|TRBD2
TGCGCCAGCAGCCTAACCGGGACTAGCGGGAGGGCCCGAGGGGAGACCCAGTACTTC
CASSLTGTSGRARGETQYF
>NA|TRBV4-1|TRBJ1-6|NA
TGCGCCAGCAGCCAAGGACTGTCACGGGGTCCACCCCTCCACTTT
CASSQGLSRGPPLHF
>NA|TRBV4-2|TRBJ2-7|TRBD1
TGTGCCAGCAGCCAAGGCGGGACAGGGTATCCCTACGAGCAGTACTTC
CASSQGGTGYPYEQYF
>NA|TRBV5-4|TRBJ1-2|NA
TGTGCCAGCAGCCCAAGGGGGAGGGTCTATGGCTACACCTTC
CASSPRGRVYGYTF
>few|TRBV29-1|TRBJ2-1|TRBD2
TGCAGCGTGGCGGGACTAGAGTCCTACAATGAGCAGTTCTTC
CSVAGLESYNEQFF
>few|TRBV6-1|TRBJ1-2|TRBD1
TGTGCCAGCAGTGCGGACAGGGCGGCTAACTATGGCTACACCTTC
CASSADRAANYGYTF
>NA|TRBV6-1|TRBJ2-2|TRBD2
TGTGCCAGCACCATTAGCGGGAGGGTCGCCGGGGAGCTGTTTTTT
CASTISGRVAGELFF
>few|TRBV20-1|TRBJ2-1|TRBD2
TGCAGTGCTCGAATGACTAGCGGAAGCTCCTACAATGAGCAGTTCTTC
CSARMTSGSSYNEQFF
>NA|TRBV19|TRBJ1-2|NA
TGTGCCAGTAGCCTTACGAGGTCAACAGGCTATGGCTACACCTTC
CASSLTRSTGYGYTF
>NA|TRBV25-1|TRBJ1-1|NA
TGTGCCAGCATAAATGGGGCAGGGTCTGAAGCTTTCTTT
CASINGAGSEAFF
>many|TRBV29-1|TRBJ2-1|TRBD2
TGCAGCGTTGGGAATAGCGGGACGTCGGAGTTCTTC
CSVGNSGTSEFF
>NA|TRBV7-2|TRBJ2-1|TRBD2
TGTGCCAGCAGCTCCACTAGCGGGAGGGCCTATGAGCAGTTCTTC
CASSSTSGRAYEQFF
>many|TRBV20-1|TRBJ2-2|NA
TGCAGTGCCATTCCGTGGCCGAACACCGGGGAGCTGTTTTTT
CSAIPWPNTGELFF
>few|TRBV27|TRBJ1-1|NA
TGTGCCAGCAGTATTCGACTGACGAACACTGAAGCTTTCTTT
CASSIRLTNTEAFF
>NA|TRBV6-5|TRBJ2-7|TRBD2
TGTGCCAGCAGTTCTGTAGCGGGAGGTACCTACGAGCAGTACTTC
CASSSVAGGTYEQYF
>many|TRBV5-1|TRBJ2-2|TRBD1
TGCGCCAGCAGCCCGGGGACAGGGGGGTCGAGTAACACCGGGGAGCTGTTTTTT
CASSPGTGGSSNTGELFF
>NA|TRBV6-2/TRBV6-3|TRBJ2-2|NA
TGTGCCAGCACCCTGAGAGCGCCGACCGGGGAGCTGTTTTTT
CASTLRAPTGELFF
>many|TRBV7-9|TRBJ1-4|NA
TGTGCCAGCAGCTTAGCCACGCGTGACGCAGGGAGTGAAAAACTGTTTTTT
CASSLATRDAGSEKLFF
>many|TRBV5-1|TRBJ2-1|NA
TGTGCCAGCAGCTTGGGGGACTACAATGAGCAGTTCTTC
CASSLGDYNEQFF
>NA|TRBV12-3/TRBV12-4|TRBJ1-2|NA
TGTGCCAGCAGTCACAGGGAAGGGTATGGCTACACCTTC
CASSHREGYGYTF
>NA|TRBV20-1|TRBJ2-1|TRBD2
TGCAGTGCTAGGGGACTAGCGGGAGATTTGTCATACAATGAGCAGTTCTTC
CSARGLAGDLSYNEQFF
>NA|TRBV10-3|TRBJ2-7|NA
TGTGCCATCAGTGACGGGCAGGCCGCTTCGTACTTC
CAISDGQAASYF
>few|TRBV20-1|TRBJ2-5|NA
TGCAGTGCTAGAGATTATCCGGGAAGGGCCCAAGAGACCCAGTACTTC
CSARDYPGRAQETQYF
>NA|TRBV19|TRBJ2-7|TRBD2
TGTGCCAGTAGTCTTCGGGAGGGGGGATCCTACGAGCAGTACTTC
CASSLREGGSYEQYF
>NA|TRBV27|TRBJ2-7|NA
TGTGCCAGCAGGACCCTCCGGGGTAGGACCCCCGAGCAGTACTTC
CASRTLRGRTPEQYF
>NA|TRBV5-1|TRBJ1-5|NA
TGCGCCAGCAGCCGGGGGGACAATCAGCCCCAGCATTTT
CASSRGDNQPQHF
>many|TRBV3-1|TRBJ1-2|NA
TGTGCCAGCAGCCGACACTATGGCTACACCTTC
CASSRHYGYTF
>few|TRBV4-3|TRBJ1-1|NA
TGCGCCAGCAGGCGGGGCCCCAACACTGAAGCTTTCTTT
CASRRGPNTEAFF
>many|TRBV7-3|TRBJ2-2|NA
TGTGCCTCACGGATCGGAACGAACACCGGGGAGCTGTTTTTT
CASRIGTNTGELFF
>many|TRBV7-9|TRBJ1-5|NA
TGTGCCAGCAGCTCAGTTAGTCAGCCCCAGCATTTT
CASSSVSQPQHF
>few|TRBV20-1|TRBJ2-7|TRBD2
TGCAGTGCTACCGGGACTAGCTACTACGAGCAGTACTTC
CSATGTSYYEQYF
>medium-sized|TRBV6-2/TRBV6-3|TRBJ2-5|TRBD1
TGTGCCAGCGAGGACGGGACAGCCCTTTGGAGGGAGACCCAGTACTTC
CASEDGTALWRETQYF
>many|TRBV4-1|TRBJ2-1|NA
TGCGCCAGCAGACAAACCCCAGCAAATGAGCAGTTCTTC
CASRQTPANEQFF
>many|TRBV28|TRBJ2-3|TRBD2
TGTGCCAGCAGGGTACGTGGGGGGGGCACAGATACGCAGTATTTT
CASRVRGGGTDTQYF
>few|TRBV12-3/TRBV12-4|TRBJ2-7|NA
TGTGCCAGCAGCACGGGGAGCTCCTACGAGCAGTACTTC
CASSTGSSYEQYF
>NA|TRBV28|TRBJ2-7|NA
TGTGCCAGCAGTTTTGGGTCCTCCCGTTTATCGGAGCAGTACTTC
CASSFGSSRLSEQYF
>few|TRBV27|TRBJ2-7|TRBD2
TGTGCCAGCAGCTCCTACAATGGGGGAGGGCCCTCCTACGAGCAGTACTTC
CASSSYNGGGPSYEQYF
>few|TRBV7-9|TRBJ2-3|TRBD2
TGTGCCAGCAGCTTAGGGGGACTAGCAGATACGCAGTATTTT
CASSLGGLADTQYF
>few|TRBV27|TRBJ1-1|NA
TGTGCCAGCGGGTGGGGGGGCGCGGACACTGAAGCTTTCTTT
CASGWGGADTEAFF
>NA|TRBV4-3|TRBJ2-2|NA
TGCGCCAGCAGCCAACAGACAGGTCCCACCGGGGAGCTGTTTTTT
CASSQQTGPTGELFF
>many|TRBV28|TRBJ2-7|NA
TGTGCCAGCAGTTCGGGGTACTACGAGCAGTACTTC
CASSSGYYEQYF
>few|TRBV29-1|TRBJ2-2|TRBD1
TGCAGCGTTGCAGGGGGCCTGAACACCGGGGAGCTGTTTTTT
CSVAGGLNTGELFF
>NA|TRBV6-7|TRBJ2-5|TRBD2
TGTGGCGCCAGTTATTTGGGTAGCGGGAGGCTCCAAGAGACCCAGTACTTC
CGASYLGSGRLQETQYF
>many|TRBV5-5|TRBJ2-7|TRBD2
TGTGCCAGCACCCCGATGGGGTTAGCGGGAGCGTACGAGCAGTACTTC
CASTPMGLAGAYEQYF
>NA|TRBV20-1|TRBJ2-1|TRBD2
TGCAGTGCTAGGAGGCTAGCGGGGTACAATGAGCAGTTCTTC
CSARRLAGYNEQFF
>few|TRBV10-3|TRBJ2-6|TRBD2
TGTGCCATCAGTGGAGGACTAGCGGGAGGTTCTGGGGCCAACGTCCTGACTTTC
CAISGGLAGGSGANVLTF
>few|TRBV7-2|TRBJ1-5|NA
TGTGCCAGCAGCTTAGCGTTTCCGCCCCAGCATTTT
CASSLAFPPQHF
>many|TRBV13|TRBJ2-1|TRBD2
TGTGCCAGCAGCCTCCAGCGGGAGGGCCTTGATGAGCAGTTCTTC
CASSLQREGLDEQFF
>few|TRBV4-1|TRBJ2-3|NA
TGCGCCAGCAGCCCAATCTACACAGATACGCAGTATTTT
CASSPIYTDTQYF
>NA|TRBV20-1|TRBJ1-6|NA
TGCAGTGCTAGAGGGCCGAGGAGCTCCTATAATTCACCCCTCCACTTT
CSARGPRSSYNSPLHF